The 2 T cell receptor beta chains below come from one sample, sequenced in a study of blood T cell repertoires in COVID-19. Repertoires were generated with immunoSEQ multiplex PCR, while TCRdb's copy carries only in-frame clones and drops some. The sample holds about 140,000 clones, approximately 78% seen once. The sequenced material came from peripheral blood. These receptors were obtained from a woman of 80 years or more with acute or convalescent COVID-19.

This clone was seen only a few times. This chain connects TRBV5-6 to TRBJ2-5, with a weak D call TRBD2 (5 bases). CDR3 length equals 13 residues. The ends were cut back, 4 bases at V and 5 bases at J, with 12 bases in the middle. CDR1 is SGHDT and CDR2 is YYEEEE in the germline V gene. DNA for the CDR3: TGTGCCAGCAGCCGGGATGAAGTTGAGACCCAGTACTTC. Its protein is CASSRDEVETQYF.

The rearrangement links TRBV2 to TRBJ2-2; tentative D call: TRBD1 (6 bases). Germline CDR1 SNHLY, CDR2 FYNNEI. CDR3 length: 15 residues. Between the trimmed V and J ends, which lost 7 bases and 5 bases, there was a span of 17 bases. CDR3 sequence reads: CASTDNGQPTGELFF. The CDR3 nucleotides are TGTGCCAGCACCGATAACGGACAGCCGACCGGGGAGCTGTTTTTT.